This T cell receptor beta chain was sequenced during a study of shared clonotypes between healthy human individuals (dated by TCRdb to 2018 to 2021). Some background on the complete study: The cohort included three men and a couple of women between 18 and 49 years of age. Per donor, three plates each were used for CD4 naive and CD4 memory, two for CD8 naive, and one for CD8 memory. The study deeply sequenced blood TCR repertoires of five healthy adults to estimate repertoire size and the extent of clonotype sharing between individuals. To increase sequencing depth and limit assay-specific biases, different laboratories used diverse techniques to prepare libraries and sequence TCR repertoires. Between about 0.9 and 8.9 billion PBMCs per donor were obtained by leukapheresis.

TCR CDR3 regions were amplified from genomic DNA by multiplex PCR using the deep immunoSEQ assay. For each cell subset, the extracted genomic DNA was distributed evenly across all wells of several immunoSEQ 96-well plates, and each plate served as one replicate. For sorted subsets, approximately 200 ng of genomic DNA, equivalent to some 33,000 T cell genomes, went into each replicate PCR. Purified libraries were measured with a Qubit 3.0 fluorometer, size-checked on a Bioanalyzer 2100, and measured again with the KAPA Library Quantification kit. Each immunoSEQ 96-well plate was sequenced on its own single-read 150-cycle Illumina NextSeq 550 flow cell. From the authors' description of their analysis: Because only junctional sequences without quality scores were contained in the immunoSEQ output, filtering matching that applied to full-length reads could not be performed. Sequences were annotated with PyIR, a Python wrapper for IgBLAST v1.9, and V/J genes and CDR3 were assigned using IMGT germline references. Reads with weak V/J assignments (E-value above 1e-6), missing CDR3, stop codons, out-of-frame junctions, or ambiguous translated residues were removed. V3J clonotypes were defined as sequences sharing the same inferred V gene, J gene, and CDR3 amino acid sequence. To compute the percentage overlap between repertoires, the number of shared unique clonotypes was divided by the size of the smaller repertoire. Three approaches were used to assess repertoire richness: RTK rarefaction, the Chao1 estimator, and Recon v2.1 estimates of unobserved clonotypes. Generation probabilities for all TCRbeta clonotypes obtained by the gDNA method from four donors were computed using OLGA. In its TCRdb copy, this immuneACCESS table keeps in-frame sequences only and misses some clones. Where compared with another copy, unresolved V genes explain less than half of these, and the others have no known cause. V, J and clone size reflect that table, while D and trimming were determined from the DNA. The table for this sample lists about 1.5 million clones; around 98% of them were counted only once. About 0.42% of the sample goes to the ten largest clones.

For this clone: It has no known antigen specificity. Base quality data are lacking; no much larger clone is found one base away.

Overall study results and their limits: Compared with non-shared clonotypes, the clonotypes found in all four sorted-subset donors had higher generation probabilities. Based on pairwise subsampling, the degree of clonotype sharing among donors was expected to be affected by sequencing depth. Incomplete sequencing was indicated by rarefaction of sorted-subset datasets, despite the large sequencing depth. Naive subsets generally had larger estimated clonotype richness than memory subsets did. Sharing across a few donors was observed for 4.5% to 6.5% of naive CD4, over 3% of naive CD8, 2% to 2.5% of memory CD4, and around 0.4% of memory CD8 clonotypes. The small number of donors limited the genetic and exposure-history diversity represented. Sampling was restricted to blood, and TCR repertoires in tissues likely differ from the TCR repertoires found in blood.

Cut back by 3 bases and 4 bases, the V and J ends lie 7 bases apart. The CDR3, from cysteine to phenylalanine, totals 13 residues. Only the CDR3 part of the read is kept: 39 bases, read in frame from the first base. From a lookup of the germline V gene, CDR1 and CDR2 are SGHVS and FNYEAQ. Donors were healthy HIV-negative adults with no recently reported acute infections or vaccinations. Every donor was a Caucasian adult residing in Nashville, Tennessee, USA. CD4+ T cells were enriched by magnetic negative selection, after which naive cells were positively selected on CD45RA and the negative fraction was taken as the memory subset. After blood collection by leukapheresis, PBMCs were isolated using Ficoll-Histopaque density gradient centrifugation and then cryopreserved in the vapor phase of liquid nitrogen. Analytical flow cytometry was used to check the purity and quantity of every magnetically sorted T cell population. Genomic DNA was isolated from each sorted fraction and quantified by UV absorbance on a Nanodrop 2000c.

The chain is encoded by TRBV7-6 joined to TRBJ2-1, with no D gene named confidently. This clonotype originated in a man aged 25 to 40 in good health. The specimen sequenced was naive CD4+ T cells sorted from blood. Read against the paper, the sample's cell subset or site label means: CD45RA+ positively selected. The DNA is TGTGCCAGCAGCTTTTTCGAGTACAATGAGCAGTTCTTC. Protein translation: CASSFFEYNEQFF.